These 2 T cell receptor beta chains were all obtained from the same sample, sequenced in a study of early T cells in non-severe SARS-CoV-2 infection. Using its own MiXCR run on the 5' RACE reads, TCRdb lists one record per CDR3 protein. The sample records 84,000 or so distinct CDR3 sequences, 11% to 15% being singletons. Sequencing used whole blood. Receptors were obtained from an adult who was a healthcare worker with PCR-confirmed SARS-CoV-2 infection or an uninfected control (not recorded which).

This clonotype was recorded many times. The rearrangement links TRBV29-1 to TRBJ2-7; D unclear. V was pared by 7 bases and J by 0 bases, with 7 bases between. CDR3 size: 11 residues. Germline assignment: CDR1 SQVTM and CDR2 ANQGSEA. The CDR3 loop reads CSGQSSYEQYF. The CDR3 nucleotides read TGCAGCGGTCAGAGCTCCTACGAGCAGTACTTC.

This clonotype was counted between two and nine times. This rearrangement joins TRBV7-9 to TRBJ2-3; D possibly corresponds to TRBD2 (5 bases). This CDR3 contains 13 residues. Germline CDR1 and CDR2: SEHNR and FQNEAQ (reference sequence). V was pared by 5 bases and J by 5 bases, with 11 bases between. CDR3 sequence: CASSPSLGDTQYF. In DNA form, the CDR3 reads TGTGCCAGCAGCCCTAGCCTCGGAGATACGCAGTATTTT.